The 26 T cell receptor beta chains below were found in one sample sequenced in a study of early T cells in non-severe SARS-CoV-2 infection. TCRdb fed the 5' RACE reads into MiXCR, producing one record per CDR3 protein. Of tens of thousands of distinct CDR3 sequences in the sample, nearly 10% are singletons; the top ten hold around 10%. Input material: whole blood. The source of these receptors is an adult who was a healthcare worker with PCR-confirmed SARS-CoV-2 infection or an uninfected control (not recorded which).

At least ten counts were recorded for this clonotype. The chain employs TRBV10-2 and TRBJ2-5; D gene ambiguous. Per the germline V gene, CDR1 is WSHSY and CDR2 is SAAADI. The CDR3 extends over 13 amino acids. V was clipped by 3 bases and J by 7 bases, with 12 bases between them. The CDR3, as DNA: TGCGCCAGCAGTGAAGGAACTATTGGGACCCAGTACTTC. Amino acid sequence: CASSEGTIGTQYF.

This clonotype occurred a few times. The rearrangement joins TRBV18 to TRBJ2-1; D perhaps matches TRBD2 (6 bases). CDR1 KGHSH and CDR2 LQKENI come from the germline V gene. V was cut by 6 bases and J by 8 bases, with 17 bases left in between. The CDR3 runs 14 residues. The CDR3 protein is CASSRGGIRDEQFF. The CDR3 DNA follows: TGTGCCAGCTCCCGTGGAGGGATTAGGGATGAGCAGTTCTTC.

This clonotype was seen repeatedly, ten times or more. The V gene is TRBV20-1, the J gene TRBJ1-4, with a tentative D call TRBD1 (6 bases). CDR3 length: 15 amino acids. Germline CDR1 reads DFQATT; CDR2 reads SNEGSKA (reference sequence). V lost 0 bases and J 4 bases, leaving 12 bases between the germline ends. CDR3 sequence reads: CSARDVQGFNEKLFF. CDR3 bases: TGCAGTGCTAGAGATGTTCAGGGGTTTAATGAAAAACTGTTTTTT.

The chain is built from TRBV29-1 and TRBJ1-4; TRBD1 matches 7 bases. CDR1 is SQVTM, CDR2 ANQGSEA, per germline. The CDR3 is 14 residues long. V trimming: 1 base; J trimming: 5 bases; junction bases outside the gene matches: 4. CDR3 nucleotides: TGCAGCGTTGAAGTGGGGACAGCGAATGAAAAACTGTTTTTT. This codes for CSVEVGTANEKLFF.

The rearrangement joins TRBV29-1 to TRBJ2-7; D is unresolved. This CDR3 contains 12 residues. The V gene's germline CDR1 is SQVTM and CDR2 ANQGSEA. Trimming removed 3 bases from V and 2 bases from J, with 8 bases in between. The CDR3 DNA sequence: TGCAGCGTTGAGGTCAGACCCTACGAGCAGTACTTC. Translated, it gives CSVEVRPYEQYF.

The sample holds a few counts of this clonotype. The chain couples TRBV20-1 to TRBJ1-4; no clear D. CDR1 and CDR2 (germline): DFQATT, SNEGSKA (reference sequence). This CDR3 is 12 amino acids long. Trimming stripped 6 bases from V and 5 bases from J, with 10 bases between. CDR3 sequence: CSARRWNEKLFF. The DNA for the CDR3 is TGCAGTGCCCGAAGGTGGAATGAAAAACTGTTTTTT.

The genes are TRBV5-6 and TRBJ1-2; 7 bases are shared with TRBD1. V was clipped by 4 bases and J by 3 bases; unmatched bases: 15. The CDR3 is made up of 17 amino acids. Germline V lookup: CDR1 SGHDT, CDR2 YYEEEE. As DNA, the CDR3 is TGTGCCAGCAGCCTGTACAGGGGAGATACGTATGACTATGGCTACACCTTC. Protein product: CASSLYRGDTYDYGYTF.

This clonotype has at least ten counts. The rearrangement links TRBV4-3 to TRBJ1-5; TRBD1 might be the D (5 bases). The germline gives CDR1 LGHNA, CDR2 YSLEER. The CDR3 is 15 amino acids. V shed 0 bases and J shed 4 bases, with 10 bases lying between them. CDR3 nucleotides: TGCGCCAGCAGCCAAGATCGGCAGGGAAATCAGCCCCAGCATTTT. Residues: CASSQDRQGNQPQHF.

This rearrangement joins TRBV29-1 to TRBJ2-5; no reliable D call. Germline lookup yields CDR1 SQVTM and CDR2 ANQGSEA. The CDR3 has 13 amino acids. The ends were cut back, 2 bases at V and 3 bases at J, with 10 bases in the middle. The CDR3 DNA reads as TGCAGCGTTGAAATAACAGTAGAAGAGACCCAGTACTTC. This gives the protein CSVEITVEETQYF.

This clonotype came up many times. The V and J genes are TRBV6-5 and TRBJ1-4; D is undetermined. The CDR3 loop spans 14 amino acids. With 2 bases removed from V and 5 bases from J, the gap between germline ends came to 9 bases. CDR1 and CDR2 from the germline V gene are MNHEY and SVGAGI. CDR3 amino acids: CASSYGGRNEKLFF. The CDR3 nucleotides read TGTGCCAGCAGTTACGGAGGGCGCAATGAAAAACTGTTTTTT.

This clonotype showed up many times. The V call is TRBV11-2, the J call TRBJ1-2; a weak D match, TRBD1 (5 bases). The germline gives CDR1 SGHAT, CDR2 FQNNGV. Between the trimmed V and J ends, which lost 5 bases and 5 bases, there was a span of 21 bases. This CDR3 is built from 16 residues. CDR3: CASSPPGGAEIYGYTF. The CDR3 bases are TGTGCCAGCAGCCCTCCCGGTGGGGCTGAAATTTATGGCTACACCTTC.

This clonotype was counted a few times. V and J are TRBV7-6 and TRBJ2-2, with 7 nucleotides matching TRBD1. The CDR3 is 15 residues long. With 3 bases clipped from V and 2 bases from J, the junction kept 3 bases outside the gene matches. Per germline, CDR1 SGHVS and CDR2 FNYEAQ. The CDR3 DNA reads TGTGCCAGCAGCTTGAACAGGGGAAACACCGGGGAGCTGTTTTTT. Its protein is CASSLNRGNTGELFF.

The table lists this clonotype with many counts. This chain links TRBV6-4 with TRBJ2-1, with 11 bases fitting TRBD2. CDR3 length: 14 amino acids. V shed 5 bases, J shed 5 bases, and the junction held 2 bases outside the gene matches. Germline V CDR1 and CDR2: MRHNA, SNTAGT. DNA for the CDR3: TGTGCCAGCAGTTATAGCGGGGGGGACAATGAGCAGTTCTTC. Translated: CASSYSGGDNEQFF.

Note on this clonotype: A read error may be the cause here, since a much bigger clone is one base away. This chain connects TRBV7-7 to TRBJ2-2, with 10 bases lining up with TRBD1. Germline V gene lookup returns CDR1 SSHAT and CDR2 FNYEAQ (reference sequence). The CDR3 runs to 14 residues. CDR3 protein: CARSPDRGIGELFF. The CDR3 DNA sequence: TGTGCCCGCAGCCCGGACAGGGGGATCGGGGAGCTGTTTTTT.

The rearrangement joins TRBV29-1 to TRBJ2-1, with D unclear. The CDR3 has 14 amino acids. The germline gives CDR1 SQVTM, CDR2 ANQGSEA. Deletions cut 4 bases from V and 2 bases from J, with 12 bases between. The CDR3 loop is CSVVVGLPYNEQFF. Written as DNA, the CDR3 is TGCAGCGTTGTTGTAGGGCTTCCCTACAATGAGCAGTTCTTC.

This clonotype was seen ten or more times. This sequence joins TRBV29-1 and TRBJ2-5; D unclear. V lost 2 bases to trimming and J lost 3 bases, with 7 bases between them. The CDR3 consists of 12 residues. The germline V gene has CDR1 SQVTM and CDR2 ANQGSEA. CDR3 loop: CSVEHLEETQYF. The CDR3 nucleotides are TGCAGCGTTGAACATTTGGAAGAGACCCAGTACTTC.

This clonotype came up many times. In DNA form, the CDR3 reads TGCAGCGTTGACGCTCGGACAGGGGGAGATGGCTACACCTTC. This encodes CSVDARTGGDGYTF. V gene TRBV29-1 combines with J gene TRBJ1-2; TRBD1 matches 10 bases. Germline V gene sequence: CDR1 SQVTM, CDR2 ANQGSEA. This CDR3 is built from 14 residues. V shed 3 bases and J 6 bases; nucleotides not matched to a gene: 7.

This clonotype has only a few counts. V usage is TRBV29-1 and J usage is TRBJ2-1; 9 positions match TRBD1. The CDR3 has 12 residues. Germline V gene sequence: CDR1 SQVTM, CDR2 ANQGSEA. V lost 4 bases, J lost 9 bases, and 4 bases stayed unmatched. CDR3 in DNA: TGCAGCGTTGGGGACAGGGCACTTGAGCAGTTCTTC. It is translated as CSVGDRALEQFF.

The chain couples TRBV9 to TRBJ2-1; D uncertain. The ends were cut back, 6 bases at V and 0 bases at J, with 13 bases in the middle. This CDR3 has 15 residues. The germline CDR1 and CDR2 sequences are SGDLS and YYNGEE. The CDR3 DNA reads TGTGCCAGCACTGCGTCGGTTAGCTCCTACAATGAGCAGTTCTTC. Protein: CASTASVSSYNEQFF.

The chain combines TRBV4-1 with TRBJ2-7, with D perhaps matching TRBD2 (5 bases). Trimming cost V 2 bases and J 2 bases, with 28 bases left between them. The germline CDR1 and CDR2 sequences are MGHRA and YSYEKL. The CDR3 runs to 20 residues. The CDR3 spells CASSQFSTPTGISSTYEQYF. CDR3 DNA: TGCGCCAGCAGCCAATTTTCGACCCCAACCGGGATCTCATCGACCTACGAGCAGTACTTC.

A remark on this clonotype: This may arise from a read error, as a much more abundant clone is one base away. The chain joins TRBV3-2 to TRBJ1-2; the D call TRBD1 from the table was never checked on the DNA. TRBV3-2 is listed as a pseudogene. The CDR3 sequence is 20 residues long. Here the CDR3 reads CASSQDKDRVRTWGGYGYTF. The CDR3 DNA follows: TGTGCCAGCAGCCAAGATAAGGATCGTGTGAGGACATGGGGCGGCTATGGCTACACCTTC.

This clonotype was seen many times. The V and J genes are TRBV19 and TRBJ1-1; D gene ambiguous. The V end lost 4 bases, the J end lost 0 bases, and 6 bases lay between the germline ends. CDR1 and CDR2 (germline): LNHDA, SQIVND (reference sequence). The CDR3 spans 13 residues. The CDR3 loop reads CASSSVLNTEAFF. In DNA, the CDR3 is TGTGCCAGTAGTAGTGTACTGAACACTGAAGCTTTCTTT.

This clonotype was seen many times. The chain couples TRBV7-2 to TRBJ1-2; TRBD1 might be the D (5 bases). Germline V gene sequence: CDR1 SGHTA, CDR2 FQGNSA. This CDR3 region has 15 residues. Trimming cost V 5 bases and J 4 bases, with 17 bases left between them. CDR3 nucleotides: TGTGCCAGCAGCGCGGGGCTGGTAAATTCCTATGGCTACACCTTC. It specifies CASSAGLVNSYGYTF.

This clonotype was found a few times. The V and J genes are TRBV3-1 and TRBJ2-7; weak D call: TRBD2 (5 bases). CDR3 length: 17 residues. Looked up from germline, CDR1 is LGHDT and CDR2 is YNNKEL (reference sequence). Trimming left V 1 base short and J 3 bases short, with 19 bases between. The CDR3 DNA reads as TGTGCCAGCAGCCAAGGGGCCGCCGCCTCTGGAGGCTACGAGCAGTACTTC. It translates to CASSQGAAASGGYEQYF.

This clonotype was seen ten or more times. The rearrangement uses TRBV2 and TRBJ2-2; 8 bases are a match to TRBD1. This CDR3 has 16 residues. CDR1 is SNHLY and CDR2 is FYNNEI in the germline V gene. J gave up 0 bases and V 6 bases, and 6 bases lay outside the gene matches. The CDR3 DNA follows: TGTGCCAGCAGCGAACAGGGGGGAACGAACACCGGGGAGCTGTTTTTT. It encodes CASSEQGGTNTGELFF.

The chain joins TRBV14 to TRBJ2-1; tentative D call: TRBD2 (5 bases). Germline-derived CDR1 and CDR2 are SGHDN and FVKESK. The CDR3 length is 13 residues. Trimming removed 5 bases from V and 7 bases from J, with 12 bases in between. The CDR3, as DNA: TGTGCCAGCAGCGGCCGGGGTCGGAATGAGCAGTTCTTC. Encoded protein: CASSGRGRNEQFF.